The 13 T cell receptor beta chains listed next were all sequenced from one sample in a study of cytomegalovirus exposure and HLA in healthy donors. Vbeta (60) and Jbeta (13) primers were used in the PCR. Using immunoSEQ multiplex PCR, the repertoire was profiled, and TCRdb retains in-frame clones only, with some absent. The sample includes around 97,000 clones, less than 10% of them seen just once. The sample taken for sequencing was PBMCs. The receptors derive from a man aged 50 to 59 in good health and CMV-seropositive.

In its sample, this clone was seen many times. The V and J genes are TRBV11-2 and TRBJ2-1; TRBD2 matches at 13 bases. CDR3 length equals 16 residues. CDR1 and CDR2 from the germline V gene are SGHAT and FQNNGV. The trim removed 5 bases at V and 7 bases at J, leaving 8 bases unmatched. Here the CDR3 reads CASSQRLAGGWNEQFF. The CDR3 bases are TGTGCCAGCAGCCAACGACTAGCGGGAGGTTGGAATGAGCAGTTCTTC.

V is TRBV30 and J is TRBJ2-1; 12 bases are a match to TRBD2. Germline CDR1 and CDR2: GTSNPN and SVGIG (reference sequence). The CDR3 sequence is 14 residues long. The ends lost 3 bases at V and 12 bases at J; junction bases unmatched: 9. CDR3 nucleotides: TGTGCCTGGAGCTCCGGGACTAGCGGGCGAGGGCAGTTCTTC. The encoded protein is CAWSSGTSGRGQFF.

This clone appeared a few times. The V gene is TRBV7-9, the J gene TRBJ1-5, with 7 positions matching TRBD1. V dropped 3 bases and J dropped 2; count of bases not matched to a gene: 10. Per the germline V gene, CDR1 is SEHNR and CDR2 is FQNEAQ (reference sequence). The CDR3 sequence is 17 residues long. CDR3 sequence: CASSLYRGDRGNQPQHF. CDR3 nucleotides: TGTGCCAGCAGCTTGTACAGGGGCGATCGGGGCAATCAGCCCCAGCATTTT. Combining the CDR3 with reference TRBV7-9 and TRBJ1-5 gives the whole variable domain DTGVSQNPRHKITKRGQNVTFRCDPISEHNRLYWYRQTLGQGPEFLTYFQNEAQLEKSRLLSDRFSAERPKGSFSTLEIQRTEQGDSAMYLCASSLYRGDRGNQPQHFGDGTRLSIL.

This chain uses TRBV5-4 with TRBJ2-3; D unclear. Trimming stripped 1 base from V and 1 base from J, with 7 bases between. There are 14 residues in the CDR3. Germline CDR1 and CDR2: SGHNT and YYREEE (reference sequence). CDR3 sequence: CASSLYSRTDTQYF. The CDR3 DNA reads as TGTGCCAGCAGCTTGTACTCTCGCACAGATACGCAGTATTTT.

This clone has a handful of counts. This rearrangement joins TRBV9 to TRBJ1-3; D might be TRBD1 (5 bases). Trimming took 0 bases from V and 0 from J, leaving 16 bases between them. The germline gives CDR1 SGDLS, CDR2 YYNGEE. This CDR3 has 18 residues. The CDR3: CASSVAGGETSSGNTIYF. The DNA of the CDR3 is TGTGCCAGCAGCGTAGCGGGGGGAGAGACGTCCTCTGGAAACACCATATATTTT. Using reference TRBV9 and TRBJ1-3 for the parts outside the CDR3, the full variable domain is DSGVTQTPKHLITATGQRVTLRCSPRSGDLSVYWYQQSLDQGLQFLIQYYNGEERAKGNILERFSAQQFPDLHSELNLSSLELGDSALYFCASSVAGGETSSGNTIYFGEGSWLTVV.

DNA for the CDR3: TGTGCCCGTACTACAGGGTCAACATCATATGGCTACACCTTC. Its protein product is CARTTGSTSYGYTF. The chain recombines TRBV30 with TRBJ1-2; D might be TRBD1 (6 bases). The V and J ends lost 8 bases and 5 bases respectively, with 21 bases between them. Germline loops: CDR1 GTSNPN, CDR2 SVGIG (reference sequence). The CDR3 covers 14 residues.

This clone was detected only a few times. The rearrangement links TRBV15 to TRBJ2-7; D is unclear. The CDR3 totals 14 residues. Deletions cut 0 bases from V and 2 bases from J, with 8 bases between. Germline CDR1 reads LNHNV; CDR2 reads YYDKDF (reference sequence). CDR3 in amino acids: CATSRDSLTYEQYF. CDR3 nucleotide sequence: TGTGCCACCAGCAGAGATTCCCTAACCTACGAGCAGTACTTC.

For the CDR3, the DNA is TGCGCCAGCAGCCCACTAGCGGGAGCCTACGAGCAGTACTTC. This sequence encodes CASSPLAGAYEQYF. This chain connects TRBV5-1 to TRBJ2-7; TRBD2 matches 11 bases. The CDR3 is 14 residues long. From germline, CDR1 is SGHRS and CDR2 YFSETQ. J gave up 2 bases and V 4 bases, and 2 bases lay outside the gene matches.

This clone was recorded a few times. For the CDR3, the DNA is TGTGCCAGCAAATGGCTAGCGGGCTACGAGCAGTACTTC. Its protein product is CASKWLAGYEQYF. The chain uses TRBV5-8 and TRBJ2-7; TRBD2 matches 8 bases. The CDR3 consists of 13 residues. Germline V gives CDR1 SGHTS, CDR2 YDEGEE. J was trimmed by 3 bases and V by 6 bases; bases with no gene match: 5.

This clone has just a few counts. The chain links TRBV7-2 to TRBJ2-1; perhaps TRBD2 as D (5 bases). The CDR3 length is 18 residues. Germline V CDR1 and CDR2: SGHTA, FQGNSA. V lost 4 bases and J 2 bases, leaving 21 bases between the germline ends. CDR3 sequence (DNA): TGTGCCAGCAGCTCCGCTAGATCGGGATTCGATCCCTACAATGAGCAGTTCTTC. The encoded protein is CASSSARSGFDPYNEQFF.

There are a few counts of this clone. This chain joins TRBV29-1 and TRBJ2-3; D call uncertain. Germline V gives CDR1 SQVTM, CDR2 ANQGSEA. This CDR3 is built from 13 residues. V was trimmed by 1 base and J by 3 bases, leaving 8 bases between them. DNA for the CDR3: TGCAGCGTTGAAGCCCTAGGAACAGATACGCAGTATTTT. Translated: CSVEALGTDTQYF.

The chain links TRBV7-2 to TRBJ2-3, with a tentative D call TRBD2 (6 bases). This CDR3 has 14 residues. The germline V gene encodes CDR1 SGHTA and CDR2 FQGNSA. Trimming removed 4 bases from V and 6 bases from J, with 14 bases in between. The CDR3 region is CASSSATSWDTQYF. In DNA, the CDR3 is TGTGCCAGCAGCTCTGCGACTAGTTGGGATACGCAGTATTTT.

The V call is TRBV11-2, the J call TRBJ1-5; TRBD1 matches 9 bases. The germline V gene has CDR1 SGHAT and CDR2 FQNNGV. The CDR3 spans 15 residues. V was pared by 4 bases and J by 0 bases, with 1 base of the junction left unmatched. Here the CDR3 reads CASSSTGGSNQPQHF. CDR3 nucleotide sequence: TGTGCCAGCAGCTCGACAGGGGGTAGCAATCAGCCCCAGCATTTT.